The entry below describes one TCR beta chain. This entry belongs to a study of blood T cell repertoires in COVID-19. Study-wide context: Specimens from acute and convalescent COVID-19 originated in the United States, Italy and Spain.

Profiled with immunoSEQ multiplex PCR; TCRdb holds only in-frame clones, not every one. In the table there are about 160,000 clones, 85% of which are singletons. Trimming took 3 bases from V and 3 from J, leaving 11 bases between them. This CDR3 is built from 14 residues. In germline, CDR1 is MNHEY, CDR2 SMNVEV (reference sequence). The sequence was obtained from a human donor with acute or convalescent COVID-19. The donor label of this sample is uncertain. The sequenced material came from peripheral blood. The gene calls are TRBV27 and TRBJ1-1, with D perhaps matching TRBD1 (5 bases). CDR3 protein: CASSLASGYTEAFF. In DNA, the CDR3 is TGTGCCAGCAGTTTGGCTTCAGGGTACACTGAAGCTTTCTTT.